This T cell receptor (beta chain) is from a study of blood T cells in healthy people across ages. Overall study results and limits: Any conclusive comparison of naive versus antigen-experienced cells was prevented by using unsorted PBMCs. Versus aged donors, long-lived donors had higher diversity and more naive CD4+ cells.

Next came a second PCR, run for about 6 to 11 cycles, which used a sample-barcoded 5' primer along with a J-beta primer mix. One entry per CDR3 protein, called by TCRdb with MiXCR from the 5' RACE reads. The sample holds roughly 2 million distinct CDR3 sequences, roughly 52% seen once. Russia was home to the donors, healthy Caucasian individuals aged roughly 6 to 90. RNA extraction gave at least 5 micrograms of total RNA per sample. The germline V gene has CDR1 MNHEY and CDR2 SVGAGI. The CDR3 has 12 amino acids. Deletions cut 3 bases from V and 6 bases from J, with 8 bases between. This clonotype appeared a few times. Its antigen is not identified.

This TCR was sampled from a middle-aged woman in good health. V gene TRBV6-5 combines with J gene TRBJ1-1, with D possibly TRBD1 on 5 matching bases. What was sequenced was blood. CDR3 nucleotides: TGTGCCAGCAGTTATCGAGGGGCTGAAGCTTTCTTT. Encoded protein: CASSYRGAEAFF.